The 27 T cell receptor beta chains presented below share a single source sample, sequenced in a study of T cells in Graves' hyperthyroidism and ophthalmopathy. Amplification of TCR beta CDR3 regions was performed using RNA transcripts as template. The study used the HTBI primer set for a first-round RT-PCR of the TCR CDR3. TCRdb re-derived calls from the multiplex PCR reads in MiXCR, one entry per CDR3 protein. The repertoire holds about half a million distinct CDR3 sequences, with 20% to 25% as singletons. Sequencing used blood. The receptors were sampled from an older woman with Graves' ophthalmopathy.

This clonotype appeared a few times. The gene calls are TRBV9 and TRBJ2-5, with 9 bases that match TRBD2. The germline V gene has CDR1 SGDLS and CDR2 YYNGEE. The CDR3 consists of 17 residues. V shed 3 bases and J 0 bases; nucleotides not matched to a gene: 9. CDR3 sequence reads: CASSATSGLTYQETQYF. The CDR3, as DNA: TGTGCCAGCAGCGCGACTAGCGGCCTTACGTACCAAGAGACCCAGTACTTC.

This clonotype was seen a few times. The chain links TRBV5-6 to TRBJ1-2, with TRBD1 identical over 9 bases. The germline CDR1 and CDR2 sequences are SGHDT and YYEEEE. The CDR3 has 14 residues. The ends lost 1 base at V and 7 bases at J; junction bases unmatched: 5. As DNA, the CDR3 is TGTGCCAGCAGCTTGTGGGCGACAGGGGGTGGCTACACCTTC. Its protein is CASSLWATGGGYTF.

The chain is built from TRBV6-5 and TRBJ1-3; 8 bases are a match to TRBD1. The CDR3 is made up of 15 amino acids. Germline V gene data show CDR1 as MNHEY and CDR2 as SVGAGI. Losses at the gene ends were 2 bases for V and 4 bases for J; bases not matched to a gene: 4. This CDR3 is CASSYAGGEGNTIYF. DNA of the CDR3: TGTGCCAGCAGTTACGCAGGGGGCGAAGGAAACACCATATATTTT.

There are a few counts of this clonotype. The chain links TRBV20-1 to TRBJ1-2; 7 bases map to TRBD1. Losses at the gene ends were 4 bases for V and 5 bases for J; bases not matched to a gene: 10. Germline CDR1 and CDR2: DFQATT and SNEGSKA (reference sequence). The CDR3 contains 14 residues. The CDR3 spells CSATDRARGYGYTF. CDR3 nucleotides: TGCAGTGCTACAGACAGGGCCAGGGGTTATGGCTACACCTTC.

The gene calls are TRBV24-1 and TRBJ2-1; no definite D call. The CDR3 contains 15 residues. Germline V gene data show CDR1 as KGHDR and CDR2 as SFDVKD. Between the trimmed V and J ends, which lost 4 bases and 8 bases, there was a span of 17 bases. CDR3 loop: CATSDARTSIYEQFF. The CDR3 DNA sequence: TGTGCCACCAGTGACGCACGGACGTCTATCTATGAGCAGTTCTTC.

A remark on this clonotype: Sequence at one end of the junction differs from germline and may be a read error. The V call is TRBV7-2, the J call TRBJ1-2; TRBD1 aligns across 8 bases. CDR1 is SGHTA and CDR2 is FQGNSA in the germline V gene. This CDR3 has 15 residues. In nucleotides, the CDR3 is TGTGCCAGCAGCACCTCGACAGGGGTTGGCTATGGCTACTCCTTC. Amino acids: CASSTSTGVGYGYSF.

The table lists this clonotype with a few counts. This chain links TRBV27 with TRBJ2-4; no reliable D call. This CDR3 has 14 amino acids. V was cut by 2 bases and J by 6 bases, with 11 bases left in between. Germline assignment: CDR1 MNHEY and CDR2 SMNVEV (reference sequence). The CDR3 here is CASSLPDRRNIQYF. In nucleotides, the CDR3 is TGTGCCAGCAGTTTACCTGATAGACGAAACATTCAGTACTTC.

V and J are TRBV6-1 and TRBJ1-4; possible D gene TRBD1, 5 bases. Germline CDR1 is MNHNS and CDR2 is SASEGT. V was trimmed by 0 bases and J by 7 bases, leaving 15 bases between them. This CDR3 is 16 amino acids long. This chain's CDR3 is CASSEALRWGGEKLFF. CDR3 DNA sequence: TGTGCCAGCAGTGAAGCGCTTCGATGGGGGGGTGAAAAACTGTTTTTT.

As to this clonotype: The junction differs from germline at one of its ends, possibly a read error. The chain joins TRBV5-1 to TRBJ1-2; D possibly corresponds to TRBD1 (6 bases). CDR1 SGHRS and CDR2 YFSETQ come from the germline V gene. The length of the CDR3 is 14 residues. The CDR3 coding sequence is TGTGCCAGCAGCGTAGGTGGCCACAGGGAAGGCTACACCTTC. Residues: CASSVGGHREGYTF.

About this clonotype: The junction differs from germline at one of its ends, possibly a read error. The V call is TRBV20-1, the J call TRBJ2-7, with TRBD2 matching 7 bases. The CDR3 is 14 residues long. In germline, CDR1 is DFQATT, CDR2 SNEGSKA (reference sequence). CDR3 protein: CSALDPAGSYERYF. The CDR3 nucleotides read TGCAGTGCCTTGGACCCAGCGGGGAGCTACGAGCGGTACTTC.

This clonotype occurred a few times. V and J are TRBV10-3 and TRBJ1-2; D unresolved. V was clipped by 0 bases and J by 6 bases, with 14 bases between them. CDR1 and CDR2 from the germline V gene are ENHRY and SYGVKD. This CDR3 region has 15 residues. The CDR3: CAISESSGWGNGYTF. The CDR3 bases are TGTGCCATCAGTGAGTCGTCGGGGTGGGGTAATGGCTACACCTTC.

This clonotype was seen at least ten times. The chain recombines TRBV28 with TRBJ2-5, with 12 nucleotides matching TRBD2. Germline V CDR1 and CDR2: MDHEN, SYDVKM. The CDR3 contains 17 residues. Trimming at V came to 6 bases and at J to 1 base, leaving 9 bases not matched to a gene. The chain's CDR3 is CASRLRTSGNRQETQYF. The CDR3 nucleotides read TGTGCCAGCAGGCTCCGGACTAGCGGGAATCGCCAAGAGACCCAGTACTTC.

This clonotype was counted only a few times. This rearrangement joins TRBV15 to TRBJ1-1; D may be TRBD1 (6 bases). The V gene lost 1 base and the J gene lost 11 bases, with 14 bases spanning the gap. The germline gives CDR1 LNHNV, CDR2 YYDKDF (reference sequence). The CDR3 consists of 13 residues. CDR3 sequence: CATSRGGGLRAFF. CDR3 DNA sequence: TGTGCCACCAGCAGAGGGGGGGGCCTTAGGGCTTTCTTT.

The chain carries TRBV9 and TRBJ2-1; no clear D. Per germline, CDR1 SGDLS and CDR2 YYNGEE. V lost 0 bases and J 9 bases, leaving 7 bases between the germline ends. This CDR3 is built from 12 residues. The chain's CDR3 is CASSVVVGEQFF. The CDR3 DNA follows: TGTGCCAGCAGCGTAGTTGTCGGTGAGCAGTTCTTC.

This clonotype has only a few counts. V gene TRBV6-1 combines with J gene TRBJ1-1; D is possibly TRBD1 (5 bases). This CDR3 comprises 14 residues. The ends were cut back, 6 bases at V and 7 bases at J, with 18 bases in the middle. The germline gives CDR1 MNHNS, CDR2 SASEGT. CDR3 bases: TGTGCCAGCAGCTCCTCGGGGGGGGGGGTTGAAGCTTTCTTT. It codes for CASSSSGGGVEAFF.

This clonotype was detected a few times. The chain employs TRBV7-2 and TRBJ2-2, with 7 bases that match TRBD2. CDR3 size: 16 residues. J was trimmed by 0 bases and V by 2 bases; bases with no gene match: 3. Germline assignment: CDR1 SGHTA and CDR2 FQGNSA. The CDR3 loop reads CASSLLGGANTGELFF. The CDR3 DNA sequence: TGTGCCAGCAGCTTACTGGGGGGGGCGAACACCGGGGAGCTGTTTTTT.

The chain links TRBV6-1 to TRBJ1-5; no clear D. Germline assignment: CDR1 MNHNS and CDR2 SASEGT. V lost 0 bases and J lost 4, with 10 bases in between. This CDR3 contains 15 residues. The CDR3 DNA follows: TGTGCCAGCAGTGAAGCGCCCGGGGTTAATCAGCCCCAGCATTTT. Its protein is CASSEAPGVNQPQHF.

CDR3 amino acids: CASSPVRGTDTQYF. CDR3 in DNA: TGTGCCAGCTCACCTGTAAGGGGCACAGATACGCAGTATTTT. The chain links TRBV18 to TRBJ2-3; D unclear. The CDR3 covers 14 residues. Germline values: CDR1 KGHSH, CDR2 LQKENI. V was cut by 3 bases and J by 1 base, with 8 bases left in between.

V is TRBV9 and J is TRBJ2-3; tentatively, D is TRBD1 or TRBD2 (5 bases each). CDR1 SGDLS and CDR2 YYNGEE come from the germline V gene. With 4 bases removed from V and 7 bases from J, the gap between germline ends came to 19 bases. CDR3 length: 15 amino acids. The DNA of the CDR3 is TGTGCCAGCAGCCCCCGGGACGGCCCCATACATACGCAGTATTTT. It specifies CASSPRDGPIHTQYF.

This clonotype was recorded many times. The CDR3 reads CASSYSSGTGMNTEAFF. As DNA, the CDR3 is TGTGCCAGCAGTTACTCGTCGGGGACGGGCATGAACACTGAAGCTTTCTTT. The V gene is TRBV6-2 or TRBV6-3, the J gene TRBJ1-1; D may be TRBD1 (5 bases). Germline lookup yields CDR1 MNHEY and CDR2 SVGEGT. There are 17 residues in the CDR3. The V end lost 0 bases, the J end lost 0 bases, and 14 bases lay between the germline ends.

This clonotype has ten or more counts. The rearrangement links TRBV12-3 or TRBV12-4 to TRBJ1-4; maybe TRBD1 (5 bases). V was shortened by 2 bases and J by 3 bases, with 10 bases between the two germline ends. The CDR3 is 15 amino acids. The CDR3 DNA sequence: TGTGCCAGCAGTTTATCGGGGGTCGCTAATGAAAAACTGTTTTTT. Translating gives CASSLSGVANEKLFF.

The rearrangement uses TRBV7-2 and TRBJ1-5; D remains ambiguous. CDR1 and CDR2 from the germline V gene are SGHTA and FQGNSA. The V gene lost 2 bases and the J gene lost 6 bases, with 20 bases spanning the gap. CDR3 length: 17 residues. CDR3 coding DNA: TGTGCCAGCAGCTTAAGAGGACTAGGCACCCCTCCTCAGCCCCAGCATTTT. Residues: CASSLRGLGTPPQPQHF.

Many counts were recorded for this clonotype. The CDR3 DNA sequence: TGCAGTGCTAGACCTTACGGCGGCTCCTACGAGCAGTACTTC. Translated: CSARPYGGSYEQYF. The chain is built from TRBV20-1 and TRBJ2-7; D not certain. Per germline, CDR1 DFQATT and CDR2 SNEGSKA (reference sequence). The CDR3 consists of 14 residues. Deletions cut 2 bases from V and 0 bases from J, with 11 bases between.

The chain uses TRBV10-1 and TRBJ2-4; 9 positions match TRBD2. J gave up 0 bases and V 7 bases, and 7 bases lay outside the gene matches. The CDR3 runs to 16 residues. Germline-derived CDR1 and CDR2 are WNHNN and SYGVQD (reference sequence). CDR3: CASILKTSGAKNIQYF. DNA of the CDR3: TGCGCCAGCATTCTGAAGACTAGCGGAGCCAAAAACATTCAGTACTTC.

This clonotype was observed at least ten times. The chain carries TRBV28 and TRBJ2-5; 10 nucleotides align to TRBD1. The germline CDR1 and CDR2 sequences are MDHEN and SYDVKM. V lost 2 bases and J lost 4; bases outside the gene matches: 7. The CDR3 runs 16 residues. CDR3 sequence: CASSLTSGQGRETQYF. In nucleotides, the CDR3 is TGTGCCAGCAGTTTAACCTCGGGACAGGGGCGAGAGACCCAGTACTTC. Complete variable domain (other parts from reference TRBV28 and TRBJ2-5): DVKVTQSSRYLVKRTGEKVFLECVQDMDHENMFWYRQDPGLGLRLIYFSYDVKMKEKGDIPEGYSVSREKKERFSLILESASTNQTSMYLCASSLTSGQGRETQYFGPGTRLLVL.

The chain is built from TRBV20-1 and TRBJ1-1; 10 positions agree with TRBD1. Germline V gene data show CDR1 as DFQATT and CDR2 as SNEGSKA (reference sequence). The ends lost 6 bases at V and 7 bases at J; junction bases unmatched: 8. The length of the CDR3 is 13 residues. For the CDR3, the DNA is TGCAGTGCCGATGGGACAGGGGCGCTTGAAGCTTTCTTT. It is translated as CSADGTGALEAFF.

This clonotype showed up many times. An end of the junction does not agree with germline; a read error may underlie this. As DNA, the CDR3 is TGCGCCAGCAGCTTGTCAGGGCAAGAGACCCAGTACTTC. It encodes CASSLSGQETQYF. The gene calls are TRBV12-3 or TRBV12-4 and TRBJ2-5; possible D gene TRBD1, 5 bases. The CDR3 loop spans 13 amino acids.